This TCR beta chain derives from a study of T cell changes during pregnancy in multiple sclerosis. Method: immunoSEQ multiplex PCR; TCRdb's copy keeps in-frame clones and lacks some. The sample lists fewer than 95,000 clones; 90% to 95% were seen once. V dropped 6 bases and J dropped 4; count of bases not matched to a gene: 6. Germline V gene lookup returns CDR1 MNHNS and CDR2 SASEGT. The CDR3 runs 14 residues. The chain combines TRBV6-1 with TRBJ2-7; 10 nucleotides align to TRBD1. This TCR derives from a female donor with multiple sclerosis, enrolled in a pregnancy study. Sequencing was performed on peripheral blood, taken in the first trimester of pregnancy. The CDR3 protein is CASRETGGPYEQYF. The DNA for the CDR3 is TGTGCCAGCAGGGAGACAGGGGGCCCGTACGAGCAGTACTTC.